This TCR beta chain was obtained from a study of human T cells and chemical hapten exposure. Regarding time point: pre-sensitization, week 0. The treatment was: therapeutic diphenylcyclopropenone sensitization with weekly scalp DPC. The study's findings and limits: Compared to controls, expanded TCRs made significantly more large clusters of similar CDR3s.

With regard to this clonotype: Its antigen is unknown.

Germline CDR1 reads MDHEN; CDR2 reads SYDVKM. Deletions cut 2 bases from V and 5 bases from J, with 7 bases between. The length of the CDR3 is 12 residues. What the library attached to individual cDNA molecules were unique molecular identifiers. TCRdb re-called the RACE reads with MiXCR, one entry per CDR3 protein. The repertoire holds about 68,000 distinct CDR3 sequences, approximately 11% seen once, with 4.5% to 6.5% in the top ten. Specimen: whole blood, collected in connection with sensitization to the hapten diphenylcyclopropenone (DPC). The clonotype comes from a woman in her 50s with alopecia areata. Some clones in this sample may be carry-over from other donors' samples. The chain couples TRBV28 to TRBJ2-7; tentative D call: TRBD2 (5 bases). CDR3: CASSLEGDEQYF. Here the CDR3 DNA reads TGTGCCAGCAGTTTAGAGGGAGACGAGCAGTACTTC.